Listed below are T cell receptor beta chains from one sample, sequenced in a study of blood T cell repertoires in COVID-19. The method was immunoSEQ multiplex PCR; TCRdb's version includes in-frame clones alone and lacks a portion of them. Of 30,000 to 50,000 clones listed, 85% to 90% are singletons. The sequenced material came from peripheral blood. All receptors derive from a man in his forties or fifties with active or convalescent COVID-19. CDR3s include the opening cysteine and the closing phenylalanine or tryptophan. A D gene is named only where the DNA matches it firmly. Not all rows give a size; the values are once, few, many and, for expanded clones, a class.

J gene	clone size	D gene	V gene	CDR3 DNA	CDR3 protein
TRBJ1-5	-	-	TRBV18	TGTGCCAGCTCACCGGGGGCAGGGTATAGCAATCAGCCCCAGCATTTT	CASSPGAGYSNQPQHF
TRBJ1-3	once	TRBD1	TRBV18	TGTGCCAGCTCACCAACAGGGGGCTCTGGAAACACCATATATTTT	CASSPTGGSGNTIYF
TRBJ2-1	-	-	TRBV7-9	TGTGCCAGCAGCCCAGGTGACAATGAGCAGTTCTTC	CASSPGDNEQFF
TRBJ1-4	-	TRBD1	TRBV9	TGTGCCAGCAGCGTTCTCCCGACAGGGGGTAATGAAAAACTGTTTTTT	CASSVLPTGGNEKLFF
TRBJ2-2	-	-	TRBV9	TGTGCCAGCAGCCGGGCGGCGGGGAGGCGGGCCGGGGAGCTGTTTTTT	CASSRAAGRRAGELFF
TRBJ2-3	-	-	TRBV5-1	TGCGCCAGCAGCTTGGCCCCGGCGGGCTACACAGATACGCAGTATTTT	CASSLAPAGYTDTQYF
TRBJ2-1	-	TRBD1	TRBV24-1	TGTGCCACCAGTGACCGTACGGGACAGGGGGCTACCTACAATGAGCAGTTCTTC	CATSDRTGQGATYNEQFF
TRBJ2-3	-	TRBD2	TRBV5-1	TGCGCCAGCAGCTTGGTCTCTAGCGGGGGGACAAGCACAGATACGCAGTATTTT	CASSLVSSGGTSTDTQYF
TRBJ2-6	-	-	TRBV5-5	TGTGCCAGCAGCGTGAGCGGACGGAGCTCTGGGGCCAACGTCCTGACTTTC	CASSVSGRSSGANVLTF
TRBJ1-5	-	-	TRBV11-2	TGTGCCAGCAGCTTAGGGGAGTATCAGCCCCAGCATTTT	CASSLGEYQPQHF
TRBJ1-1	few	-	TRBV24-1	TGTGCCACCAGTGAGACAAACGGTGGCACTGAAGCTTTCTTT	CATSETNGGTEAFF
TRBJ2-1	-	TRBD2	TRBV27	TGTGCCAGCACCGGACTAGCGGGAGCCCTCTCCTACAATGAGCAGTTCTTC	CASTGLAGALSYNEQFF
TRBJ1-6	few	TRBD1	TRBV4-1	TGCGCCAGCAGCCAACCTGGCAGGACAGGCCCTGAGTCCCTCCACTTT	CASSQPGRTGPESLHF
TRBJ2-6	-	-	TRBV10-2	TGCGCCAGCAGAGCAGGTTTCTCTGGGGCCAACGTCCTGACTTTC	CASRAGFSGANVLTF
TRBJ2-1	-	TRBD2	TRBV10-3	TGTGCCATCAGGAGAATAGCGGGGGGATACAATGAGCAGTTCTTC	CAIRRIAGGYNEQFF
TRBJ2-1	-	TRBD2	TRBV5-1	TGCGCCAGCAGCTTGGTCGGGGGGATAGGTTGGTTCTTC	CASSLVGGIGWFF
TRBJ1-6	-	-	TRBV6-2/TRBV6-3	TGTGCCAGCAGTTACTCGAGCAGGGGTTCTTCACCCCTCCACTTT	CASSYSSRGSSPLHF
TRBJ2-2	-	-	TRBV5-1	TGCGCCAGCAGCTTGGAAAAGCAGGGAATTGCCGGGGAGCTGTTTTTT	CASSLEKQGIAGELFF
TRBJ2-1	-	-	TRBV7-3	TGTGCCAGCAGCTTAACGCGATACCATGAGCAGTTCTTC	CASSLTRYHEQFF
TRBJ1-6	-	-	TRBV6-5	TGTGCCAGCAGTCCCCCGGGGGGCTATAATTCACCCCTCCACTTT	CASSPPGGYNSPLHF
TRBJ1-1	-	TRBD1	TRBV28	TGTGCCAGCAGCAACAGGGGGAACACTGAAGCTTTCTTT	CASSNRGNTEAFF
TRBJ1-1	-	-	TRBV28	TGTGCCAGCACCCGAGAGGCGAGAGAAGCTTTCTTT	CASTREAREAFF
TRBJ1-1	-	TRBD1	TRBV18	TGTGCCAGCTCACCACCGACAGGGGGGGACACTGAAGCTTTCTTT	CASSPPTGGDTEAFF
TRBJ1-2	-	-	TRBV6-5	TGTGCCAGCAATATAGCGCCGGAAGTCTCTGGCTACACCTTC	CASNIAPEVSGYTF
TRBJ2-1	-	-	TRBV19	TGTGCCAGTAGTCAAGGAGTTGAGCAGTTCTTC	CASSQGVEQFF
TRBJ2-1	-	-	TRBV10-1	TGCGCCAGCAGCAAGACCGGGACTTGGCAGTTCTTC	CASSKTGTWQFF
TRBJ1-5	-	TRBD1	TRBV28	TGTGCCAGCAGTACAGGGACAGGTAATCAGCCCCAGCATTTT	CASSTGTGNQPQHF
TRBJ1-2	-	-	TRBV7-9	TGTGCCAGCAGCCCTTCCCCCGCGGCAGGGGATGGCTACACCTTC	CASSPSPAAGDGYTF
TRBJ2-7	-	TRBD2	TRBV30	TGTGCCTGGAAGGACGGGAGGGCTATCCACGAGCAGTACTTC	CAWKDGRAIHEQYF
TRBJ1-6	-	TRBD1	TRBV5-1	TGCGCCAGCAGTTATAACTCCGGGACAGGGGATTCACCCCTCCACTTT	CASSYNSGTGDSPLHF
TRBJ1-3	-	TRBD1	TRBV11-2	TGTGCCAGCAGCTTAGGACAGGGTCTCGGAAACACCATATATTTT	CASSLGQGLGNTIYF
TRBJ2-1	-	TRBD2	TRBV5-1	TGCGCCAGCAGCCTACGGGCCCAGACTAGCGTGGATGAGCAGTTCTTC	CASSLRAQTSVDEQFF
TRBJ1-1	-	-	TRBV2	TGTGCCAGCAGTGAAGCCAGGGCCCGCACTGAAGCTTTCTTT	CASSEARARTEAFF
TRBJ2-2	-	TRBD2	TRBV6-6	TGTGCCAGCAGCCTAGCGGGAGGTCCCACCGGGGAGCTGTTTTTT	CASSLAGGPTGELFF
TRBJ1-3	-	-	TRBV5-1	TGCGCCAGCAGTAACCGGGCGGGGGTCTCTGGAAACACCATATATTTT	CASSNRAGVSGNTIYF
TRBJ1-1	-	-	TRBV28	TGTGCCAGCAGTTTATCTCCAGGGGAGAACACTGAAGCTTTCTTT	CASSLSPGENTEAFF
TRBJ1-2	-	TRBD1	TRBV2	TGTGCCAGCAGTGGCCCCCGGGACAGCTATGGCTACACCTTC	CASSGPRDSYGYTF
TRBJ1-3	-	-	TRBV10-3	TGTGCCATCAGCACTTCCTCCTCTGGAAACACCATATATTTT	CAISTSSSGNTIYF
TRBJ2-5	-	TRBD2	TRBV3-1/TRBV3-2	TGTGCCAGCAGCCAAGAACATAGCGGGAGACGAGAGACCCAGTACTTC	CASSQEHSGRRETQYF
TRBJ1-6	-	TRBD1	TRBV10-1	TGCGCCAGCAGTGAGCTTTCCAGGGGGGATTCACCCCTCCACTTT	CASSELSRGDSPLHF
TRBJ2-2	-	-	TRBV28	TGTGCCAGCACCCAGGGAAGGGTCGACACCGGGGAGCTGTTTTTT	CASTQGRVDTGELFF
TRBJ1-1	once	-	TRBV25-1	TGTGCCAGCAGTGAATCGAGAGGCCGTTCCACTGAAGCTTTCTTT	CASSESRGRSTEAFF
TRBJ1-6	few	TRBD1	TRBV6-4	TGTGCCAGCAGTGAGACAGGGACGAATTCACCCCTCCACTTT	CASSETGTNSPLHF
TRBJ2-5	-	TRBD2	TRBV7-2	TGTGCCAGCAGCCCCGGACTAGCGGGAGGGGGGGAGACCCAGTACTTC	CASSPGLAGGGETQYF
TRBJ2-1	-	TRBD2	TRBV4-1	TGCGCCAGCAGCCGATCCGGGACTAGCGGGGGCGGGGAGCAGTTCTTC	CASSRSGTSGGGEQFF
TRBJ1-1	-	TRBD1	TRBV29-1	TGCAGCGTTTCGAGGGGGCGCAGGACTGAAGCTTTCTTT	CSVSRGRRTEAFF
TRBJ1-1	-	-	TRBV27	TGTGCCAGCAGTTTACGGAGGGCAGACACTGAAGCTTTCTTT	CASSLRRADTEAFF
TRBJ1-2	-	TRBD1	TRBV5-1	TGCGCCAGCAGCTCCCCCGAGGCAGGGGGAGGCTACACCTTC	CASSSPEAGGGYTF
TRBJ1-1	-	TRBD1	TRBV28	TGTGCCAGCAGTCCAGCGACAGGGGGAGGAGCTTTCTTT	CASSPATGGGAFF
TRBJ1-4	-	TRBD1	TRBV9	TGTGCCAGCAGCCCCCGGGCACGGACAGGGTCTTCGGGAAGACTGTTTTTT	CASSPRARTGSSGRLFF
TRBJ2-2	-	-	TRBV2	TGTGCCAGCAGCGGGGGGCCGAACACCGGGGAGCTGTTTTTT	CASSGGPNTGELFF
TRBJ1-3	-	TRBD1	TRBV18	TGTGCCAGCTCACTCAAACAGGGGAGCTCTGGAAACACCATATATTTT	CASSLKQGSSGNTIYF
TRBJ1-5	-	-	TRBV2	TGTGCCAGCAGATGGACTGAACTTAATCAGCCCCAGCATTTT	CASRWTELNQPQHF
TRBJ2-5	-	-	TRBV7-2	TGTGCCAGCAGCTTCGGAGGGGGCGAAGAGACCCAGTACTTC	CASSFGGGEETQYF
TRBJ2-1	-	-	TRBV29-1	TGCAGGGCGGGGGCGGCCTACAATGAGCAGTTCTTC	CRAGAAYNEQFF